This note documents a single TCR beta chain sequence. Original handling: From reference gene primer amplification, estimates of nucleated cell counts were derived. Clones were sequenced by immunoSEQ multiplex PCR, and TCRdb holds only the in-frame ones, with some missing. Clonal size and the V and J genes are those of that table, whereas D and trimming came from the DNA. The sample has just under 250,000 clones, around 85% seen once. The data originate from a study of blood T cell repertoires in COVID-19. Study in general: Italy, Spain and the United States were the sources of the convalescent and acute COVID-19 samples.

Sequencing was done on a sample of peripheral blood. This clonotype was sampled from a woman aged 25 to 39 who had recovered from COVID-19.

Written as DNA, the CDR3 is TGTGCCAGCAGCGAATCGGGGGGGCTTGAAGATACGCAGTATTTT. The encoded protein is CASSESGGLEDTQYF. The rearrangement links TRBV5-6 to TRBJ2-3; 8 positions match TRBD2. Losses at the gene ends were 4 bases for V and 5 bases for J; bases not matched to a gene: 9. This CDR3 is built from 15 residues. In germline, CDR1 is SGHDT, CDR2 YYEEEE.